The rows below give T cell receptor beta chains drawn from one sample of a study of blood T cell repertoires in COVID-19. Measured with immunoSEQ multiplex PCR; TCRdb has only the in-frame clones, and not every one. The sample carries 91,000 or so clones, around 87% recorded once. The sequencing sample was made of peripheral blood. The receptors come from a human donor in a cohort sampled during active COVID-19. Each CDR3 is given with its conserved first and last residue. A D gene is named only where the DNA matches it firmly.

D	V	J	CDR3	DNA
-	TRBV4-1	TRBJ1-4	CASSQDLRTVQYEKLFF	TGCGCCAGCAGCCAAGATCTTCGGACAGTTCAATATGAAAAACTGTTTTTT
-	TRBV28	TRBJ1-2	CATGNPGGLSNYGYTF	TGTGCCACCGGGAATCCTGGGGGCCTCTCTAACTATGGCTACACCTTC
-	TRBV6-2/TRBV6-3	TRBJ1-1	CASSYYEVTEAFF	TGTGCCAGCAGTTACTATGAGGTCACTGAAGCTTTCTTT
TRBD2	TRBV14	TRBJ2-5	CASSQGLAGVETQYF	TGTGCCAGCAGCCAAGGACTAGCGGGAGTAGAGACCCAGTACTTC
-	TRBV2	TRBJ1-3	CASSAGGKGNTIYF	TGTGCCAGCAGTGCGGGGGGGAAAGGAAACACCATATATTTT
TRBD2	TRBV9	TRBJ2-2	CASSVADGGAWELFF	TGTGCCAGCAGCGTAGCTGACGGGGGGGCCTGGGAGCTGTTTTTT
-	TRBV15	TRBJ2-3	CATSRNPGTRTDTQYF	TGTGCCACCAGCAGAAATCCCGGGACTCGCACAGATACGCAGTATTTT
TRBD1	TRBV27	TRBJ2-1	CASSILGTGVYNEQFF	TGTGCCAGCAGCATTTTGGGGACAGGGGTATACAATGAGCAGTTCTTC
-	TRBV28	TRBJ2-7	CASTPGVSYEQYF	TGTGCCAGCACCCCCGGGGTCTCCTACGAGCAGTACTTC
TRBD2	TRBV13	TRBJ2-1	CASSPPSGRAVFF	TGTGCCAGCAGCCCCCCTAGCGGGAGGGCGGTGTTCTTC
-	TRBV19	TRBJ1-5	CASSIKAEGQPQHF	TGTGCCAGTAGTATAAAGGCGGAGGGGCAGCCCCAGCATTTT
-	TRBV28	TRBJ2-2	CASSNGETGELFF	TGTGCCAGCAGTAACGGGGAGACCGGGGAGCTGTTTTTT
TRBD1	TRBV9	TRBJ2-3	CASSVGGQGASTQYF	TGTGCCAGCAGCGTAGGAGGGCAGGGGGCTAGTACGCAGTATTTT
TRBD2	TRBV6-2/TRBV6-3	TRBJ2-1	CASSYWREADNEQFF	TGTGCCAGCAGTTACTGGCGGGAGGCCGACAATGAGCAGTTCTTC
-	TRBV4-3	TRBJ1-2	CASSQDTIINYGYTF	TGCGCCAGCAGCCAAGATACTATTATTAACTATGGCTACACCTTC
-	TRBV5-5	TRBJ1-1	CASSLLGREAFF	TGTGCCAGCAGCTTGTTGGGGCGTGAAGCTTTCTTT
TRBD2	TRBV10-3	TRBJ2-3	CAISESLRGTSGTDTQYF	TGTGCCATCAGTGAGTCCCTTAGGGGGACTAGCGGAACAGATACGCAGTATTTT
TRBD2	TRBV6-5	TRBJ2-7	CASSLIAGGLGEQYF	TGTGCCAGCAGTTTAATAGCGGGGGGGCTGGGCGAGCAGTACTTC
TRBD1	TRBV29-1	TRBJ2-7	CSVMGVPGQGTYEQYF	TGCAGCGTTATGGGGGTCCCGGGACAGGGTACTTACGAGCAGTACTTC
-	TRBV3-1/TRBV3-2	TRBJ1-2	CASSPWRESDGYTF	TGTGCCAGCAGCCCCTGGCGGGAATCGGATGGCTACACCTTC
TRBD2	TRBV11-1	TRBJ2-7	CASSLNAGVLSEQYF	TGTGCCAGCAGCTTAAATGCGGGAGTCCTTAGCGAGCAGTACTTC
TRBD1	TRBV19	TRBJ1-2	CASSIGTGGYGYTF	TGTGCCAGTAGTATAGGGACAGGGGGCTATGGCTACACCTTC
TRBD2	TRBV11-3	TRBJ2-1	CASSQRTSGPALYNEQFF	TGTGCCAGCAGCCAAAGGACTAGCGGCCCCGCGTTGTACAATGAGCAGTTCTTC
-	TRBV12-3/TRBV12-4	TRBJ2-3	CASSPWVRDTQYF	TGTGCCAGCAGTCCCTGGGTGCGGGATACGCAGTATTTT